This TCR beta chain came from a study of cytomegalovirus exposure and HLA in healthy donors. The PCR made use of 60 Vbeta and 13 Jbeta primers. Assay used: immunoSEQ multiplex PCR; TCRdb lists only in-frame clones, some missing. The sample records around 190,000 clones, 60% to 80% being singletons. CDR3 length: 14 residues. Trimming cost V 0 bases and J 9 bases, with 12 bases left between them. CDR1 is MGHRA and CDR2 is YSYEKL in the germline V gene. Specimen: PBMCs. This clonotype was sampled from a man aged 60-69 years in good health and CMV-seronegative. This chain joins TRBV4-1 and TRBJ2-1, with D perhaps TRBD2 (5 bases). The CDR3 DNA reads TGCGCCAGCAGCCAAGAACCGAGGGTTACTGAGCAGTTCTTC. As protein: CASSQEPRVTEQFF.